These T cell receptor beta chains were read from a single sample in a study of human T cells and chemical hapten exposure. TCRdb reprocessed the RACE reads via MiXCR and lists one record per CDR3 protein. The sample shows roughly 380,000 distinct CDR3 sequences, about 6% of them seen only once. The source was whole blood, collected in connection with sensitization to the hapten diphenylcyclopropenone (DPC). These receptors were collected from a woman in her late teens or twenties with alopecia areata. Some clones in this sample may be carry-over from other donors' samples. Each CDR3 is given with its conserved first and last residue. Fields, in order: V gene, J gene, D gene, clone size, CDR3 DNA, CDR3 protein. D genes are given only for firm matches. Not all rows give a size; the values are once, few, many and, for expanded clones, a class.

>TRBV18|TRBJ2-3|.|.
TGTGCCAGCTCACCAATGGGAGATACGCAGTATTTT
CASSPMGDTQYF
>TRBV5-1|TRBJ1-2|.|many
TGCGCCAGCAGCTTGGCCCTGGAGAACTATGGCTACACCTTC
CASSLALENYGYTF
>TRBV15|TRBJ1-2|.|few
TGTGCCACCAGCGTTCCGGGACTGACTATCTATGGCTACACCTTC
CATSVPGLTIYGYTF
>TRBV4-3|TRBJ1-1|.|many
TGCGCCAGCAGCCCCGCCCCCGGGGCAGGCGGCACTGAAGCTTTCTTT
CASSPAPGAGGTEAFF
>TRBV11-2|TRBJ1-1|.|few
TGTGCCAGCAGCTCGGCTGAGTTTTGGGCTTTCTTT
CASSSAEFWAFF
>TRBV6-2/TRBV6-3|TRBJ1-6|TRBD1|many
TGTGCCAGCAGTCCCGCCGGGACAGGGATTTTCGTCAATTCACCCCTCCACTTT
CASSPAGTGIFVNSPLHF
>TRBV7-8|TRBJ1-6|.|few
TGTGCCAGCAGCTTAAGGGAGACCCATAATTCACCCCTCCACTTT
CASSLRETHNSPLHF
>TRBV7-9|TRBJ1-6|.|few
TGTGCCAGCAGCCATCGAGGCGGGGGACACGGCTATAATTCACCCCTCCACTTT
CASSHRGGGHGYNSPLHF
>TRBV28|TRBJ1-3|.|few
TGTGCCAGCAGTCAATTGACAGGAATCTCTGGAAACACCATATATTTT
CASSQLTGISGNTIYF
>TRBV20-1|TRBJ2-7|TRBD1|few
TGCAGTGCCGCCGGGACAGCTAACTACGAGCAGTACTTC
CSAAGTANYEQYF
>TRBV27|TRBJ2-3|.|many
TGCGCCAGCAGCTTTAGTCCAGATACGCAGTATTTT
CASSFSPDTQYF
>TRBV5-1|TRBJ2-3|.|few
TGCGCCAGCACCCCGACCTGGCGGGGGCGCACAGATACGCAGTATTTT
CASTPTWRGRTDTQYF
>TRBV20-1|TRBJ1-1|.|many
TGCAGTGCTAGAGGTGTGCAAGGGACAGAAGCTTTCTTT
CSARGVQGTEAFF
>TRBV6-1|TRBJ1-6|.|.
TGTGCCAGCAGTGAGGGACCCGTGGTTTACTATAATTCACCCCTCCACTTT
CASSEGPVVYYNSPLHF
>TRBV29-1|TRBJ2-7|TRBD1|many
TGCAGCGCTGAGACAGGGACCCCCTACGAGCAGTACTTC
CSAETGTPYEQYF
>TRBV20-1|TRBJ2-7|.|few
TGCAGTGCCCAGCGCAAGGTGGAATACGAGCAGTACTTC
CSAQRKVEYEQYF
>TRBV12-3/TRBV12-4|TRBJ2-7|.|few
TGTGCCAGCAGTTTATTACAGTCCGGATCCTACGAGCAGTACTTC
CASSLLQSGSYEQYF